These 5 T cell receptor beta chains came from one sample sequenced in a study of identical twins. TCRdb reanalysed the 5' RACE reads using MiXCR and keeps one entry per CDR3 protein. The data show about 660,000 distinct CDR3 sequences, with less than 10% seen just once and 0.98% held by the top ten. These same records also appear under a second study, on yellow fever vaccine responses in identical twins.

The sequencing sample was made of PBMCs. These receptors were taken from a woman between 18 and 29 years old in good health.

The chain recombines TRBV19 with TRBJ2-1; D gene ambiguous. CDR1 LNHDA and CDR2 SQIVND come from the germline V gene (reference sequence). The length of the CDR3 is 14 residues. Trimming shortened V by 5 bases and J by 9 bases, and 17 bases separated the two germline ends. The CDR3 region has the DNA TGTGCCAGTAGTCTGGCAGGCGCGACGGGTGAGCAGTTCTTC. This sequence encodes CASSLAGATGEQFF.

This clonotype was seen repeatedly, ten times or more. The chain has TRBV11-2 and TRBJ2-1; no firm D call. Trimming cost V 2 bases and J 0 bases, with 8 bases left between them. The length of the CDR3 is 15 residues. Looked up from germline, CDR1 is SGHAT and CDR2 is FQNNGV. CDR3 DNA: TGTGCCAGCAGCTTAACGACCAGCTCCTACAATGAGCAGTTCTTC. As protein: CASSLTTSSYNEQFF.

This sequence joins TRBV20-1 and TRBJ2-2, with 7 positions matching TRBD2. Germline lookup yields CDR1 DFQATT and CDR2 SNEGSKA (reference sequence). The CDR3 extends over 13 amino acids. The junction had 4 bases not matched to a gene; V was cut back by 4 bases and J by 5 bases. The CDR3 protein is CSAINGGTGELFF. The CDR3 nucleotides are TGCAGTGCTATCAACGGGGGGACCGGGGAGCTGTTTTTT.

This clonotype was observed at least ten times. CDR3 residues: CASSQVGTGGLDTQYF. CDR3 coding DNA: TGCGCCAGCAGCCAAGTCGGGACAGGGGGCTTGGATACGCAGTATTTT. The rearrangement links TRBV4-3 to TRBJ2-3; 12 nucleotides align to TRBD1. Trimming at V came to 1 base and at J to 6 bases, leaving 5 bases not matched to a gene. The CDR3 consists of 16 residues. CDR1 is LGHNA, CDR2 YSLEER, per germline.

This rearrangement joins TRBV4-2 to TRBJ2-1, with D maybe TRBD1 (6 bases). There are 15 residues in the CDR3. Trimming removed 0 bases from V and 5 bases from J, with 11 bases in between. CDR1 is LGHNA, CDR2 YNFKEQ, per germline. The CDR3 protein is CASSQEQGTHNEQFF. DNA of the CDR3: TGTGCCAGCAGCCAAGAACAGGGAACACACAATGAGCAGTTCTTC.